This TCR beta chain was profiled in a study of cytomegalovirus exposure and HLA in healthy donors. With regard to this clone: The antigen is undetermined.

Unmatched junction bases numbered 9, after V lost 5 bases and J lost 5 bases. CDR1 is SGHTA, CDR2 FQGTGA, per germline. The CDR3 is made up of 16 amino acids. Regarding the study as a whole: An ancestry cluster, one associated with Asian ancestry, reportedly showed fewer N-insertions than the roughly 610-donor mean in a later analysis. DRB1 showed the most TCR associations and HLA-C the fewest in a later analysis, as rates varied by HLA locus.

Both 60 Vbeta primers and 13 Jbeta primers went into the PCR. Method: immunoSEQ multiplex PCR; TCRdb's copy keeps in-frame clones and lacks some. The sample has some 200,000 clones, approximately 80% seen once. The chain joins TRBV7-3 to TRBJ2-5, with 12 bases fitting TRBD2. This sequence originates from a female donor in good health and CMV-seronegative. Sequenced sample: PBMCs. CDR3 residues: CASSPTSGGTGETQYF. The CDR3 region has the DNA TGTGCCAGCAGCCCTACTAGCGGGGGGACTGGGGAGACCCAGTACTTC.